A single T cell receptor beta chain is shown here with its context. The junction and the germline gene differ at one end; a read error may be behind it. The read terminates 3 residues before the CDR3 end, so the remaining end is supplied by the germline J gene. Germline CDR1 SNHLY, CDR2 FYNNEI. The CDR3 loop spans 16 amino acids. Assay: immunoSEQ multiplex PCR; the TCRdb copy retains only in-frame clones and omits some. Recorded for this sample: fewer than 30,000 clones. This specimen belongs to a study of T cells in women clearing cervical HPV infection. The clonotype comes from a woman aged 18 to 75 with a cervical HPV16 infection that either progressed to CIN3+ or cleared (not recorded which). This chain links TRBV2 with TRBJ1-5; D might be TRBD1 (5 bases). The material sequenced was blood buffy coat. The CDR3 loop reads CAGSESGGLGNQPQHF. The covered CDR3 bases are TGTGCCGGCAGTGAATCCGGGGGTTTGGGCAATCAGCCC. Looking up the rest from reference TRBV2 and TRBJ1-5 gives the full variable domain: EPEVTQTPSHQVTQMGQEVILRCVPISNHLYFYWYRQILGQKVEFLVSFYNNEISEKSEIFDDQFSVERPDGSNFTLKIRSTKLEDSAMYFCAGSESGGLGNQPQHFGDGTRLSIL.